Listed below are T cell receptor beta chains from one sample, sequenced in a study of blood T cell repertoires in COVID-19. Repertoires were generated with immunoSEQ multiplex PCR, while TCRdb's copy carries only in-frame clones and drops some. The data show 200,000 to 250,000 clones, about 90% seen once. Material: PBMCs or T cells enriched from blood (not recorded which). The receptors were sampled from a woman in her twenties or thirties who had been exposed to COVID-19. Each CDR3 is given with its conserved first and last residue. The D gene is left open where the match is weak. Clone size appears in some rows only: once, few, many, or a class for an expanded clone.

J	D	size	V	CDR3	DNA
TRBJ2-1	-	-	TRBV2	CASLAVGTRGGRWGEQFF	TGTGCCAGTCTAGCAGTTGGGACAAGAGGCGGACGGTGGGGTGAGCAGTTCTTC
TRBJ2-5	TRBD2	-	TRBV30	CAWSVTSGRETQYF	TGTGCCTGGAGTGTCACTAGCGGGAGAGAGACCCAGTACTTC
TRBJ2-1	TRBD2	-	TRBV3-1/TRBV3-2	CASSQSLAGVNEQFF	TGTGCCAGCAGCCAAAGCCTAGCGGGAGTAAATGAGCAGTTCTTC
TRBJ1-1	-	-	TRBV12-3/TRBV12-4	CASSYRVGTEAFF	TGTGCCAGCAGTTACAGGGTAGGCACTGAAGCTTTCTTT
TRBJ2-1	-	-	TRBV5-1	CASRNPGRGNEQFF	TGCGCCAGCAGGAATCCAGGGCGGGGCAATGAGCAGTTCTTC
TRBJ1-1	-	-	TRBV3-1/TRBV3-2	CASTQADLNTEAFF	TGTGCCAGCACCCAGGCCGATTTGAACACTGAAGCTTTCTTT
TRBJ1-1	-	once	TRBV6-2/TRBV6-3	CASSYSMATGEAFF	TGTGCCAGCAGTTACTCGATGGCTACAGGTGAAGCTTTCTTT
TRBJ2-7	-	-	TRBV10-1	CASSDSATGLFASEQYF	TGCGCCAGCAGTGATTCAGCTACAGGCCTTTTTGCATCCGAGCAGTACTTC
TRBJ2-1	-	-	TRBV12-3/TRBV12-4	CAEQSPRNEQFF	TGTGCCGAACAGTCCCCACGCAATGAGCAGTTCTTC
TRBJ1-2	-	once	TRBV20-1	CSASPNHYGYTF	TGCAGTGCTAGTCCAAATCACTATGGCTACACCTTC
TRBJ1-1	TRBD1	-	TRBV19	CASSIRPQGAGNTEAFF	TGTGCCAGTAGTATTAGGCCGCAGGGGGCGGGTAACACTGAAGCTTTCTTT
TRBJ2-1	-	-	TRBV18	CASSSLPRTLSYNEQFF	TGTGCCAGCTCATCACTGCCCAGGACTCTCTCCTACAATGAGCAGTTCTTC
TRBJ1-3	TRBD1	-	TRBV29-1	CSVSGQSSGNTIYF	TGCAGCGTTTCGGGACAGAGCTCTGGAAACACCATATATTTT
TRBJ1-3	-	-	TRBV10-3	CAISVRDTIYF	TGTGCCATCAGTGTGCGGGACACCATATATTTT
TRBJ1-2	-	once	TRBV11-2	CASSLKRRGGKDGYTF	TGTGCCAGCAGCTTAAAAAGGAGGGGCGGAAAGGATGGCTACACCTTC
TRBJ2-7	TRBD2	-	TRBV15	CATSMGWGGEAGEQYF	TGTGCCACCAGCATGGGGTGGGGGGGAGAGGCAGGCGAGCAGTACTTC
TRBJ2-1	TRBD2	-	TRBV6-5	CASSYSGRARNEQFF	TGTGCCAGCAGTTACTCCGGGAGGGCTAGGAATGAGCAGTTCTTC
TRBJ1-4	-	-	TRBV7-2	CASSFGGEFNEKLFF	TGTGCCAGCAGCTTCGGCGGGGAGTTTAATGAAAAACTGTTTTTT
TRBJ1-5	-	-	TRBV12-3/TRBV12-4	CASNQANQPQHF	TGTGCCAGCAACCAAGCGAATCAGCCCCAGCATTTT
TRBJ1-6	-	-	TRBV18	CASSPRLAGQINSPLHF	TGTGCCAGCTCACCACGGTTGGCTGGACAAATTAATTCACCCCTCCACTTT
TRBJ2-6	-	-	TRBV9	CASSVGISGANVLTF	TGTGCCAGCAGCGTAGGTATCTCTGGGGCCAACGTCCTGACTTTC
TRBJ1-2	TRBD1	-	TRBV18	CASSTDRGLYGYTF	TGTGCCAGCTCTACGGACAGGGGGCTCTATGGCTACACCTTC